These T cell receptor beta chains were read from a single sample in a study of technical replicates of blood from a few donors. The protocol was immunoSEQ multiplex PCR, while the TCRdb copy is restricted to in-frame clones and leaves out a portion. The sample shows tens of thousands of clones, around 93% of them seen only once. The sequenced sample consisted of PBMCs. The receptors were gathered from a human donor in good health. Some clones in this sample may be carry-over from other donors' samples. CDR3s include the opening cysteine and the closing phenylalanine or tryptophan. The D gene is left open where the match is weak. The listing skips clone size in some rows; elsewhere it reads once, few, many or a size class.

cdr3_nt: TGTGCCAGCAGCCCGACTAGCATTGGGGCCGGTACGCAGTATTTT
cdr3_aa: CASSPTSIGAGTQYF
clone_size: NA
d_call: TRBD2
j_call: TRBJ2-3
v_call: TRBV5-6

cdr3_nt: TGTGCCAGCAGTGACTCACGGGGAATCTATGGCTACACCTTC
cdr3_aa: CASSDSRGIYGYTF
clone_size: NA
d_call: NA
j_call: TRBJ1-2
v_call: TRBV6-4

cdr3_nt: TGTGCCAGCACCATGGGCCGGACAGGCATCTACGAGCAGTACTTC
cdr3_aa: CASTMGRTGIYEQYF
clone_size: NA
d_call: TRBD1
j_call: TRBJ2-7
v_call: TRBV2

cdr3_nt: TGTGCCAGCAGCCCGACAGGGTCGGGTGAAGCTTTCTTT
cdr3_aa: CASSPTGSGEAFF
clone_size: NA
d_call: TRBD1
j_call: TRBJ1-1
v_call: TRBV7-9

cdr3_nt: TGTGCCAGCTCCCCCACAGGGGCCCCGTTAGTTGAGCAGTTCTTC
cdr3_aa: CASSPTGAPLVEQFF
clone_size: few
d_call: TRBD1
j_call: TRBJ2-1
v_call: TRBV18

cdr3_nt: TGTGCCAGCAGTGCTCGGACAGCAAACTATGGCTACACCTTC
cdr3_aa: CASSARTANYGYTF
clone_size: NA
d_call: NA
j_call: TRBJ1-2
v_call: TRBV2

cdr3_nt: TGTGCCAGCTCACTTCTACTGACAGGGAACACTGAAGCTTTCTTT
cdr3_aa: CASSLLLTGNTEAFF
clone_size: NA
d_call: NA
j_call: TRBJ1-1
v_call: TRBV18

cdr3_nt: TGCGCCAGCAGTCAATCAGAACAGTCACAAGGCTACACCTTC
cdr3_aa: CASSQSEQSQGYTF
clone_size: NA
d_call: NA
j_call: TRBJ1-2
v_call: TRBV23-1

cdr3_nt: TGCGCCAGCAGCCAGACACTCTTCTCCTACGAGCAGTACTTC
cdr3_aa: CASSQTLFSYEQYF
clone_size: NA
d_call: NA
j_call: TRBJ2-7
v_call: TRBV4-1

cdr3_nt: TGTGCCAGCAGCCACAAAATTGGGGGGGGGAATAATGAAAAACTGTTTTTT
cdr3_aa: CASSHKIGGGNNEKLFF
clone_size: NA
d_call: NA
j_call: TRBJ1-4
v_call: TRBV2

cdr3_nt: TGTGCCAGCAGCATTAACGGCGTCGGGGGCAAAAACATTCAGTACTTC
cdr3_aa: CASSINGVGGKNIQYF
clone_size: NA
d_call: NA
j_call: TRBJ2-4
v_call: TRBV13

cdr3_nt: TGTGCCAGCAGCTTAGACGTCGCGTATAGCAATCAGCCCCAGCATTTT
cdr3_aa: CASSLDVAYSNQPQHF
clone_size: NA
d_call: NA
j_call: TRBJ1-5
v_call: TRBV11-3

cdr3_nt: TGTGCCAGCAGCCCTAGGTCTAGCGGGACCTACAATGAGCAGTTCTTC
cdr3_aa: CASSPRSSGTYNEQFF
clone_size: NA
d_call: TRBD2
j_call: TRBJ2-1
v_call: TRBV7-9

cdr3_nt: TGTGCCAGCAGCTTACAACCCTCGAGCTCCTACAATGAGCAGTTCTTC
cdr3_aa: CASSLQPSSSYNEQFF
clone_size: NA
d_call: NA
j_call: TRBJ2-1
v_call: TRBV7-3

cdr3_nt: TGTGCCAGCAGTCAGGGGGAAGAGACCCAGTACTTC
cdr3_aa: CASSQGEETQYF
clone_size: once
d_call: TRBD1
j_call: TRBJ2-5
v_call: TRBV7-8

cdr3_nt: TGTGCCAGCAGTTACGGTAGGGGCCCGGCCAAAAACATTCAGTACTTC
cdr3_aa: CASSYGRGPAKNIQYF
clone_size: NA
d_call: NA
j_call: TRBJ2-4
v_call: TRBV6-5

cdr3_nt: TGTGCCAGCTCAATGGAGACAGGGTTTGGCAATCAGCCCCAGCATTTT
cdr3_aa: CASSMETGFGNQPQHF
clone_size: NA
d_call: TRBD1
j_call: TRBJ1-5
v_call: TRBV18

cdr3_nt: TGCGCCAGCAGCCAAGAAGGTCGAGGAGAAAAACTGTTTTTT
cdr3_aa: CASSQEGRGEKLFF
clone_size: NA
d_call: NA
j_call: TRBJ1-4
v_call: TRBV4-3

cdr3_nt: TGTGCCAGCTCACCAGGCCGGGACGAGCAGTACTTC
cdr3_aa: CASSPGRDEQYF
clone_size: NA
d_call: NA
j_call: TRBJ2-7
v_call: TRBV18

cdr3_nt: TGCGCCAGCAGCCCGGAGGGCTCCACAGATACGCAGTATTTT
cdr3_aa: CASSPEGSTDTQYF
clone_size: medium-sized
d_call: NA
j_call: TRBJ2-3
v_call: TRBV5-1

cdr3_nt: TGTGCCAGCAGTGGGGGGACTAGCGGGACCATCAATGAGCAGTTCTTC
cdr3_aa: CASSGGTSGTINEQFF
clone_size: NA
d_call: TRBD2
j_call: TRBJ2-1
v_call: TRBV2

cdr3_nt: TGTGCCAGCAGCAACCCCAGGGGTTCCTACAATGAGCAGTTCTTC
cdr3_aa: CASSNPRGSYNEQFF
clone_size: NA
d_call: NA
j_call: TRBJ2-1
v_call: TRBV5-4

cdr3_nt: TGTGCCAGCAGCCAAGATCATCCGGGGGGGAGCTACGAGCAGTACTTC
cdr3_aa: CASSQDHPGGSYEQYF
clone_size: NA
d_call: TRBD2
j_call: TRBJ2-7
v_call: TRBV4-2

cdr3_nt: TGCGCCAGCAGCCAAAAATGGACTAGCGGGGGGGAAGCGCAGTTCTTC
cdr3_aa: CASSQKWTSGGEAQFF
clone_size: NA
d_call: TRBD2
j_call: TRBJ2-1
v_call: TRBV4-1

cdr3_nt: TGTGCCAGCAGCTTAGGGACTAGAGGCACAGATACGCAGTATTTT
cdr3_aa: CASSLGTRGTDTQYF
clone_size: NA
d_call: TRBD2
j_call: TRBJ2-3
v_call: TRBV7-3

cdr3_nt: TGTGCCAGCAGTGAAAACTCTTCCGGGGAGCTGTTTTTT
cdr3_aa: CASSENSSGELFF
clone_size: NA
d_call: NA
j_call: TRBJ2-2
v_call: TRBV6-1

cdr3_nt: TGTGCCAGCAGCTTGGCCGCCGACAGGCAAGAGACCCAGTACTTC
cdr3_aa: CASSLAADRQETQYF
clone_size: NA
d_call: NA
j_call: TRBJ2-5
v_call: TRBV5-6

cdr3_nt: TGTGCCAGCAGCTTGGCCGGGACACAATACACTGAAGCTTTCTTT
cdr3_aa: CASSLAGTQYTEAFF
clone_size: NA
d_call: NA
j_call: TRBJ1-1
v_call: TRBV5-4

cdr3_nt: TGTGCCACCATGACTAAGACAGGGGCGACCTATAATTCACCCCTCCACTTT
cdr3_aa: CATMTKTGATYNSPLHF
clone_size: NA
d_call: TRBD1
j_call: TRBJ1-6
v_call: TRBV28

cdr3_nt: TGCGCCAGCAGCATCTTACAGGGGAACACTGAAGCTTTCTTT
cdr3_aa: CASSILQGNTEAFF
clone_size: NA
d_call: NA
j_call: TRBJ1-1
v_call: TRBV5-1

cdr3_nt: TGTGCCAGCAGCCCTGGACAGGGTTGGGATGAAAAACTGTTTTTT
cdr3_aa: CASSPGQGWDEKLFF
clone_size: NA
d_call: TRBD1
j_call: TRBJ1-4
v_call: TRBV7-9

cdr3_nt: TGTGCCAGCTCCCCTGGGGACAGGGTGACAGATACGCAGTATTTT
cdr3_aa: CASSPGDRVTDTQYF
clone_size: NA
d_call: TRBD1
j_call: TRBJ2-3
v_call: TRBV6-6

cdr3_nt: TGTGCCAGCAGCGCCGGACAGGGGAAGGGCGAGCAGTACTTC
cdr3_aa: CASSAGQGKGEQYF
clone_size: few
d_call: TRBD1
j_call: TRBJ2-7
v_call: TRBV9

cdr3_nt: TGCGCCAGCAGCTTGACGGGAGGGTACAATGAGCAGTTCTTC
cdr3_aa: CASSLTGGYNEQFF
clone_size: NA
d_call: TRBD2
j_call: TRBJ2-1
v_call: TRBV5-1

cdr3_nt: TGTGCCAGCAGCTTAGGTCTACGGGATTCCTACAATGAGCAGTTCTTC
cdr3_aa: CASSLGLRDSYNEQFF
clone_size: NA
d_call: NA
j_call: TRBJ2-1
v_call: TRBV11-2

cdr3_nt: TGTGCCAGCACCCGGGACCTAGCGGGGGGTTCCAATGAGCAGTTCTTC
cdr3_aa: CASTRDLAGGSNEQFF
clone_size: once
d_call: TRBD2
j_call: TRBJ2-1
v_call: TRBV4-2

cdr3_nt: TGTGCCAGCACTATGACAGGGATCACAGATACGCAGTATTTT
cdr3_aa: CASTMTGITDTQYF
clone_size: NA
d_call: TRBD1
j_call: TRBJ2-3
v_call: TRBV25-1

cdr3_nt: TGTGCCTGGAGCGGTATCTCGAACACTGAAGCTTTCTTT
cdr3_aa: CAWSGISNTEAFF
clone_size: NA
d_call: NA
j_call: TRBJ1-1
v_call: TRBV30

cdr3_nt: TGTGCCAGCAGCCCGGGGGAGGGGTACGAGCAGTACTTC
cdr3_aa: CASSPGEGYEQYF
clone_size: NA
d_call: TRBD2
j_call: TRBJ2-7
v_call: TRBV5-5

cdr3_nt: TGCGCCAGCAGCCCCCAATCCCACACAGATACGCAGTATTTT
cdr3_aa: CASSPQSHTDTQYF
clone_size: NA
d_call: NA
j_call: TRBJ2-3
v_call: TRBV5-1

cdr3_nt: TGCGCCAGCAGCTCGACTAGCGGGGCCAAATTCACAGATACGCAGTATTTT
cdr3_aa: CASSSTSGAKFTDTQYF
clone_size: NA
d_call: TRBD2
j_call: TRBJ2-3
v_call: TRBV5-1

cdr3_nt: TGTGCCAGCTCACCATTCGACAGGCTAGCGGACACCGGGGAGCTGTTTTTT
cdr3_aa: CASSPFDRLADTGELFF
clone_size: NA
d_call: NA
j_call: TRBJ2-2
v_call: TRBV18

cdr3_nt: TGTGCCAGCATCCAAGGACAGGGGCGTACTGAAGCTTTCTTT
cdr3_aa: CASIQGQGRTEAFF
clone_size: once
d_call: TRBD1
j_call: TRBJ1-1
v_call: TRBV27

cdr3_nt: TGTGCCGGGGGGCGACAGGGAAATAATTCACCCCTCCACTTT
cdr3_aa: CAGGRQGNNSPLHF
clone_size: NA
d_call: TRBD1
j_call: TRBJ1-6
v_call: TRBV30

cdr3_nt: TGTGCCAGCAGCTCCATTACTAGCGGGAGACACAATGAGCAGTTCTTC
cdr3_aa: CASSSITSGRHNEQFF
clone_size: NA
d_call: NA
j_call: TRBJ2-1
v_call: TRBV12-1

cdr3_nt: TGTGCCAGCAGCCCCGGACAGGGGGCAATAAATGAGCAGTTCTTC
cdr3_aa: CASSPGQGAINEQFF
clone_size: NA
d_call: TRBD1
j_call: TRBJ2-1
v_call: TRBV5-8

cdr3_nt: TGCAGCGTTTGTAACAGGTTAAGCACAGATACGCAGTATTTT
cdr3_aa: CSVCNRLSTDTQYF
clone_size: NA
d_call: NA
j_call: TRBJ2-3
v_call: TRBV29-1

cdr3_nt: TGCGCCAGCAGCTTGGCTCAGGGCCTCGACTATGGCTACACCTTC
cdr3_aa: CASSLAQGLDYGYTF
clone_size: NA
d_call: NA
j_call: TRBJ1-2
v_call: TRBV5-1

cdr3_nt: TGTGCCAGCAGCGTAACAGGAAGAACCGGGGAGCTGTTTTTT
cdr3_aa: CASSVTGRTGELFF
clone_size: NA
d_call: NA
j_call: TRBJ2-2
v_call: TRBV9